The rows below give T cell receptor beta chains drawn from one sample of a study of T cells expressing NK-cell markers. Reanalyzing the 5' RACE reads, TCRdb keeps one entry per CDR3 protein, without DNA. The repertoire shows 550,000 to 600,000 distinct CDR3 sequences; the top ten hold approximately 3.6%. The sequenced material came from blood T cells: a sorted CD56 or NKG2C T cell subset, CD4+ or CD8+ T cells, or bulk PBMC T cells (not recorded which). These TCRs come from a man aged 18 to 29 in good health. The CDR3 runs from the conserved cysteine through the conserved F or W. Fields, in order: V gene, J gene, CDR3 protein.

v_call: TRBV6-5; j_call: TRBJ2-2; cdr3_aa: CASSYPDYTGELFF
v_call: TRBV5-5; j_call: TRBJ1-2; cdr3_aa: CASSPPDFDRLYGYTF
v_call: TRBV3-1; j_call: TRBJ1-1; cdr3_aa: CASSRGYTEAFF
v_call: TRBV12-3/TRBV12-4; j_call: TRBJ2-2; cdr3_aa: CASSPGAVTNTGELFF
v_call: TRBV6-1; j_call: TRBJ1-1; cdr3_aa: CATRGRTGGPTEAFF
v_call: TRBV6-5; j_call: TRBJ2-3; cdr3_aa: CASSSPGRAGGTDTQYF
v_call: TRBV11-1; j_call: TRBJ2-1; cdr3_aa: CASSLGPLLEVGYNEQFF
v_call: TRBV12-3/TRBV12-4; j_call: TRBJ2-1; cdr3_aa: CASSSVSGRAGTLQTYNEQFF
v_call: TRBV24-1; j_call: TRBJ2-5; cdr3_aa: CATSLTGLETQYF
v_call: TRBV18; j_call: TRBJ2-5; cdr3_aa: CASSLNRGEETQYF
v_call: TRBV20-1; j_call: TRBJ2-1; cdr3_aa: CSAEPGNEQFF
v_call: TRBV7-9; j_call: TRBJ1-1; cdr3_aa: CASRPRGQGEGTEAFF
v_call: TRBV7-2; j_call: TRBJ1-3; cdr3_aa: CASSLQGARLGGNTIYF
v_call: TRBV29-1; j_call: TRBJ2-1; cdr3_aa: CSVVSLAGNYEQFF
v_call: TRBV7-2; j_call: TRBJ2-6; cdr3_aa: CASTPGQGRSGANVLTF
v_call: TRBV25-1; j_call: TRBJ1-2; cdr3_aa: CASSEDNYGYTF
v_call: TRBV7-9; j_call: TRBJ1-4; cdr3_aa: CASSDGANEKLFF
v_call: TRBV20-1; j_call: TRBJ1-2; cdr3_aa: CSAPGQGAYGYTF
v_call: TRBV29-1; j_call: TRBJ2-1; cdr3_aa: CSVVLGRHYNEQFF
v_call: TRBV6-2/TRBV6-3; j_call: TRBJ2-6; cdr3_aa: CASNLAGGLSGANVLTF
v_call: TRBV27; j_call: TRBJ2-1; cdr3_aa: CASSLSSPSSYNEQFF
v_call: TRBV6-2/TRBV6-3; j_call: TRBJ2-1; cdr3_aa: CASSPPTSLYEQFF
v_call: TRBV27; j_call: TRBJ2-1; cdr3_aa: CASTSGREWTMKQFF
v_call: TRBV15; j_call: TRBJ2-5; cdr3_aa: CATSRSRTQETQYF
v_call: TRBV29-1; j_call: TRBJ2-1; cdr3_aa: CSVEKDGTPGDNEQFF
v_call: TRBV3-1; j_call: TRBJ2-5; cdr3_aa: CASSQDRGLAGVPETQYF
v_call: TRBV7-2; j_call: TRBJ2-7; cdr3_aa: CASSSSGGTTYEQYF
v_call: TRBV27; j_call: TRBJ1-4; cdr3_aa: CASSLGRFNEKLFF
v_call: TRBV10-3; j_call: TRBJ2-5; cdr3_aa: CAISPGGGRAEETQYF
v_call: TRBV5-1; j_call: TRBJ2-2; cdr3_aa: CASSLFELANTGELFF
v_call: TRBV15; j_call: TRBJ1-5; cdr3_aa: CATSRGGNQPQHF
v_call: TRBV20-1; j_call: TRBJ2-3; cdr3_aa: CSAEKPPTDTQYF
v_call: TRBV29-1; j_call: TRBJ1-5; cdr3_aa: CSVEVTGGGNQPQHF
v_call: TRBV15; j_call: TRBJ1-2; cdr3_aa: CATSRADAVSNYGYTF
v_call: TRBV28; j_call: TRBJ2-3; cdr3_aa: CASSLSRRDTQYF
v_call: TRBV12-5; j_call: TRBJ2-1; cdr3_aa: CASGLAQGPGWNEQFF
v_call: TRBV7-8; j_call: TRBJ1-1; cdr3_aa: CASSLGRGNTEAFF
v_call: TRBV15; j_call: TRBJ2-1; cdr3_aa: CATSSGTSGSENEQFF
v_call: TRBV9; j_call: TRBJ1-4; cdr3_aa: CASSAGQDKGEKLFF
v_call: TRBV29-1; j_call: TRBJ2-1; cdr3_aa: CSHGSGSRYNEQFF
v_call: TRBV5-1; j_call: TRBJ1-2; cdr3_aa: CASSLQRAYGYTF
v_call: TRBV19; j_call: TRBJ1-4; cdr3_aa: CASSPQSRGRANEKLFF
v_call: TRBV24-1; j_call: TRBJ1-5; cdr3_aa: CATSDRPQEGLNQPQHF
v_call: TRBV29-1; j_call: TRBJ1-5; cdr3_aa: CSVGDRAANQPQHF
v_call: TRBV29-1; j_call: TRBJ2-4; cdr3_aa: CSVEGGRGDQYF
v_call: TRBV12-3/TRBV12-4; j_call: TRBJ2-3; cdr3_aa: CASSFYLGGQNTDTQYF
v_call: TRBV28; j_call: TRBJ2-7; cdr3_aa: CASSAPGPGTYEQYF
v_call: TRBV20-1; j_call: TRBJ2-7; cdr3_aa: CSVRTGLYEQYF
v_call: TRBV4-1; j_call: TRBJ2-1; cdr3_aa: CASSLLGLGVNEQFF
v_call: TRBV6-2/TRBV6-3; j_call: TRBJ2-7; cdr3_aa: CASSPPRSQFLSSYEQYF
v_call: TRBV5-5; j_call: TRBJ2-3; cdr3_aa: CASSLLSQGVDTQYF
v_call: TRBV12-3/TRBV12-4; j_call: TRBJ1-1; cdr3_aa: CASTRSGGGTEAFF
v_call: TRBV11-1; j_call: TRBJ1-1; cdr3_aa: CASSLALDAEAFF
v_call: TRBV30; j_call: TRBJ2-1; cdr3_aa: CASGIFNEQFF